Listed here are 30 T cell receptor beta chains from one sample, sequenced in a study of blood T cell dynamics during melanoma immunotherapy (dated by TCRdb to 2018 to 2021). Sample time point, as interpreted from the label and publication: pre-treatment baseline. The protocol used for the library was the immunoSEQ multiplex PCR assay. As stored in TCRdb, this immuneACCESS dataset retains in-frame rearrangements with V and J assigned. A fraction of the clones does not appear; measured against another copy, unresolved V genes explain less than half of the discrepancy, and the remainder lacks a known reason. Counted in this sample were about 10,000 clones; about 88% of them appeared once. About 8% of the sample comes from the top ten. This specimen consisted of blood, obtained from a patient treated with checkpoint blockade. These receptors all stem from a human donor with melanoma.

The chain couples TRBV28 to TRBJ2-7, with D perhaps TRBD1 (8 bases). This CDR3 is 15 amino acids long. V lost 2 bases, J lost 4 bases, and 15 bases lay in between. Germline V gives CDR1 MDHEN, CDR2 SYDVKM. The CDR3 reads CASSLRGQGGYEQYF. In DNA, the CDR3 is TGTGCCAGCAGTTTAAGAGGACAGGGAGGGTACGAGCAGTACTTC.

This chain links TRBV19 with TRBJ2-1; 10 bases are a match to TRBD2. With V trimmed by 5 bases and J by 9 bases, 7 bases remained unmatched. Germline V lookup: CDR1 LNHDA, CDR2 SQIVND (reference sequence). The CDR3 extends over 14 amino acids. Here the CDR3 DNA reads TGTGCCAGTAGTGTGCCTAGCGGGAGTGTTGAGCAGTTCTTC. Its protein product is CASSVPSGSVEQFF. Full variable domain (rest looked up from reference TRBV19 and TRBJ2-1): DGGITQSPKYLFRKEGQNVTLSCEQNLNHDAMYWYRQDPGQGLRLIYYSQIVNDFQKGDIAEGYSVSREKKESFPLTVTSAQKNPTAFYLCASSVPSGSVEQFFGPGTRLTVL.

This chain links TRBV5-6 with TRBJ2-7; either TRBD1 or TRBD2 may supply D (5 bases each). This CDR3 contains 14 residues. Between the trimmed V and J ends, which lost 5 bases and 4 bases, there was a span of 16 bases. CDR1 SGHDT and CDR2 YYEEEE come from the germline V gene. CDR3 region: CASRLRGAVYEQYF. The CDR3 coding sequence is TGTGCCAGCAGGTTGAGAGGGGCGGTTTACGAGCAGTACTTC.

The CDR3 loop reads CSVEGRTGVNEQFF. The CDR3 nucleotides read TGCAGCGTTGAGGGGAGAACAGGGGTCAATGAGCAGTTCTTC. The J gene is TRBJ2-1, the V gene TRBV29-1, with 7 bases lining up with TRBD1. Germline lookup yields CDR1 SQVTM and CDR2 ANQGSEA. The V and J ends lost 3 bases and 6 bases, in that order; junction bases with no gene match: 8. The CDR3 is made up of 14 amino acids.

The chain's CDR3 is CAISESSPGAGFGETQYF. The CDR3 DNA reads TGTGCCATCAGTGAGTCGAGCCCCGGAGCGGGATTTGGAGAGACCCAGTACTTC. This chain joins TRBV10-3 and TRBJ2-5; 7 bases map to TRBD2. There are 18 residues in the CDR3. V lost 0 bases to trimming and J lost 4 bases; unmatched junction nucleotides: 14. Germline CDR1 reads ENHRY; CDR2 reads SYGVKD.

The chain carries TRBV28 and TRBJ2-2, with 9 nucleotides matching TRBD2. This CDR3 is 15 amino acids long. In germline, CDR1 is MDHEN, CDR2 SYDVKM. J was trimmed by 6 bases and V by 5 bases; bases with no gene match: 7. CDR3 bases: TGTGCCAGCAGTCCGGTGGTAGCGGGAGCCGGGGAGCTGTTTTTT. Translation: CASSPVVAGAGELFF.

The chain carries TRBV19 and TRBJ2-7; D might be TRBD1 (5 bases). This CDR3 spans 15 amino acids. Germline V gene data show CDR1 as LNHDA and CDR2 as SQIVND (reference sequence). Trimming removed 3 bases at V and 0 bases at J, with 12 bases between. Written as DNA, the CDR3 is TGTGCCAGTAGTATTGTACAGGCCCCCTCCTACGAGCAGTACTTC. Translated, it gives CASSIVQAPSYEQYF.

The chain employs TRBV7-2 and TRBJ2-1; D unresolved. The CDR3 runs 15 residues. Germline assignment: CDR1 SGHTA and CDR2 FQGNSA. V was pared by 1 base and J by 0 bases, with 7 bases between. The CDR3 sequence: CASSLESSSYNEQFF. The CDR3 nucleotides are TGTGCCAGCAGCTTAGAGTCTAGCTCCTACAATGAGCAGTTCTTC. The entire variable domain, with the rest obtained from reference TRBV7-2 and TRBJ2-1, is as follows: GAGVSQSPSNKVTEKGKDVELRCDPISGHTALYWYRQSLGQGLEFLIYFQGNSAPDKSGLPSDRFSAERTGGSVSTLTIQRTQQEDSAVYLCASSLESSSYNEQFFGPGTRLTVL.

V is TRBV28 and J is TRBJ2-7; 9 bases are a match to TRBD2. The ends lost 7 bases at V and 2 bases at J; junction bases unmatched: 12. Germline V gene lookup returns CDR1 MDHEN and CDR2 SYDVKM. The CDR3 sequence is 16 residues long. The DNA for the CDR3 is TGTGCCAGCAACCCTGGGGGGGCTAGCGGGACCTACGAGCAGTACTTC. Its protein is CASNPGGASGTYEQYF.

This sequence joins TRBV19 and TRBJ2-2; D remains unclear. The ends were cut back, 3 bases at V and 6 bases at J, with 8 bases in the middle. The CDR3 runs to 13 residues. Germline CDR1 LNHDA, CDR2 SQIVND (reference sequence). CDR3 in amino acids: CASSMSRPGELFF. The CDR3 DNA reads as TGTGCCAGTAGTATGAGCCGGCCCGGGGAGCTGTTTTTT.

The chain uses TRBV10-3 and TRBJ2-2; D gene unclear. Trimming took 3 bases from V and 3 from J, leaving 8 bases between them. The CDR3 runs 14 residues. Germline V gene lookup returns CDR1 ENHRY and CDR2 SYGVKD. The CDR3 nucleotides read TGTGCCATCAGTGAACGGCAAGACACCGGGGAGCTGTTTTTT. It encodes CAISERQDTGELFF.

The V call is TRBV4-3, the J call TRBJ2-3; the D gene is possibly TRBD1 (5 bases). Germline V gives CDR1 LGHNA, CDR2 YSLEER. The CDR3 spans 14 residues. The V end lost 8 bases, the J end lost 8 bases, and 20 bases lay between the germline ends. CDR3 coding DNA: TGCGCCAGCGGTAAGGGGCACGGTCCAGGTACGCAGTATTTT. Translated, it gives CASGKGHGPGTQYF.

J is TRBJ2-1 and V is TRBV27; 8 bases fit TRBD2. CDR3 size: 15 residues. With 8 bases clipped from V and 4 bases from J, the junction kept 10 bases outside the gene matches. Germline assignment: CDR1 MNHEY and CDR2 SMNVEV (reference sequence). The CDR3 DNA is TGTGCCAGCGGGGAATCTAGCGGGCTTTACAATGAGCAGTTCTTC. Translated: CASGESSGLYNEQFF.

The chain uses TRBV5-1 and TRBJ1-2, with 9 bases lining up with TRBD1. With 4 bases clipped from V and 7 bases from J, the junction kept 5 bases outside the gene matches. Germline V CDR1 and CDR2: SGHRS, YFSETQ. The CDR3 length is 13 residues. The CDR3 nucleotides are TGCGCCAGCAGCCCCGGGACAGGGACTGGCTACACCTTC. This translates into CASSPGTGTGYTF.

This CDR3 is CASSSGRDRGDNEQFF. The CDR3 coding sequence is TGCGCCAGCAGCTCAGGACGGGACAGGGGAGACAATGAGCAGTTCTTC. The chain couples TRBV5-1 to TRBJ2-1; 10 bases are shared with TRBD1. The germline gives CDR1 SGHRS, CDR2 YFSETQ. The J segment lost 5 bases and the V segment lost 3 bases, leaving 8 bases of the junction unmatched. This CDR3 spans 16 amino acids.

The rearrangement uses TRBV18 and TRBJ2-5; D gene ambiguous. The CDR3 is 13 amino acids. Germline V lookup: CDR1 KGHSH, CDR2 LQKENI. V lost 5 bases and J lost 3, with 10 bases in between. In nucleotides, the CDR3 is TGTGCCAGCTCATTAGGGCAGAAAGAGACCCAGTACTTC. Protein sequence: CASSLGQKETQYF.

This chain joins TRBV19 and TRBJ1-2, with TRBD1 as a possible D gene (5 bases). V lost 9 bases and J lost 8, with 25 bases in between. This CDR3 has 15 amino acids. Germline V gene data show CDR1 as LNHDA and CDR2 as SQIVND (reference sequence). The CDR3 DNA follows: TGTGCCAGCCGTATGTCGACAAGAGCGGGGCAAGGCTACACCTTC. Encoded protein: CASRMSTRAGQGYTF. The full variable domain, completed using reference TRBV19 and TRBJ1-2, is DGGITQSPKYLFRKEGQNVTLSCEQNLNHDAMYWYRQDPGQGLRLIYYSQIVNDFQKGDIAEGYSVSREKKESFPLTVTSAQKNPTAFYLCASRMSTRAGQGYTFGSGTRLTVV.

The genes are TRBV27 and TRBJ2-7; tentatively, D is TRBD1 or TRBD2 (5 bases each). Trimming took off 4 bases at V and 5 bases at J, with 12 bases between the two ends. The CDR3 totals 13 residues. CDR1 is MNHEY and CDR2 is SMNVEV in the germline V gene (reference sequence). CDR3 nucleotide sequence: TGTGCCAGCAGTTCGGGACCGACCCACGAGCAGTACTTC. Translating it yields CASSSGPTHEQYF.

This rearrangement joins TRBV11-2 to TRBJ2-3; 11 positions match TRBD2. The CDR3 covers 18 residues. Looked up from germline, CDR1 is SGHAT and CDR2 is FQNNGV. V dropped 1 base and J dropped 4; count of bases not matched to a gene: 10. The CDR3 is CASSLVRLAGGGADTQYF. CDR3 nucleotides: TGTGCCAGCAGCTTAGTACGTTTAGCGGGAGGGGGAGCAGATACGCAGTATTTT.

This chain joins TRBV29-1 and TRBJ1-2; D unclear. CDR3 size: 12 residues. Germline assignment: CDR1 SQVTM and CDR2 ANQGSEA. V lost 4 bases to trimming and J lost 1 base, with 7 bases between them. The CDR3, as DNA: TGCAGCGTTGGTGGGGATAACTATGGCTACACCTTC. It yields the protein CSVGGDNYGYTF.

The chain carries TRBV2 and TRBJ2-1, with no clear D. CDR3 length equals 13 residues. V was clipped by 7 bases and J by 4 bases, with 11 bases between them. Germline V lookup: CDR1 SNHLY, CDR2 FYNNEI. CDR3 coding DNA: TGTGCCAGCAAGTATTTAGGATACAATGAGCAGTTCTTC. Translating gives CASKYLGYNEQFF.

The chain couples TRBV5-6 to TRBJ1-5; D is ambiguous. Germline V gene lookup returns CDR1 SGHDT and CDR2 YYEEEE. The V gene lost 1 base and the J gene lost 2 bases, with 10 bases spanning the gap. This CDR3 spans 15 amino acids. CDR3 protein: CASSLRSVGNQPQHF. CDR3 in DNA: TGTGCCAGCAGCTTGAGGTCGGTGGGCAATCAGCCCCAGCATTTT.

The rearrangement joins TRBV18 to TRBJ2-3; D is perhaps TRBD1 (6 bases). This CDR3 is 15 amino acids long. Germline CDR1 and CDR2: KGHSH and LQKENI. With 3 bases removed from V and 2 bases from J, the gap between germline ends came to 12 bases. Here the CDR3 DNA reads TGTGCCAGCTCACCTCTGGGGGCGTCCACAGATACGCAGTATTTT. Its protein is CASSPLGASTDTQYF.

V is TRBV5-4 and J is TRBJ2-7, with 7 nucleotides matching TRBD2. CDR1 is SGHNT and CDR2 is YYREEE in the germline V gene (reference sequence). The CDR3 runs to 15 residues. V lost 2 bases, J lost 5 bases, and 10 bases stayed unmatched. DNA of the CDR3: TGTGCCAGCAGCTTTCCGGGGGAGGGTCCCAACGAGCAGTACTTC. It yields the protein CASSFPGEGPNEQYF.

This chain uses TRBV15 with TRBJ1-2, with D tentatively TRBD1 (5 bases). Trimming shortened V by 1 base and J by 4 bases, and 10 bases separated the two germline ends. CDR3 size: 14 residues. From germline, CDR1 is LNHNV and CDR2 YYDKDF (reference sequence). CDR3 sequence (DNA): TGTGCCACCAGCAGAGTAGGCAGGGCCTATGGCTACACCTTC. The encoded protein is CATSRVGRAYGYTF.

This clone was observed a single time. The chain joins TRBV7-9 to TRBJ2-5, with no clear D. The CDR3 length is 14 residues. Germline CDR1 is SEHNR and CDR2 is FQNEAQ (reference sequence). Trimming removed 5 bases from V and 5 bases from J, with 15 bases in between. CDR3 protein: CASSPVKMKETQYF. For the CDR3, the DNA is TGTGCCAGCAGCCCTGTTAAGATGAAGGAGACCCAGTACTTC.

This rearrangement joins TRBV4-2 to TRBJ2-7, with D unresolved. Trimming removed 4 bases from V and 0 bases from J, with 13 bases in between. Germline V gene lookup returns CDR1 LGHNA and CDR2 YNFKEQ. CDR3 size: 15 residues. The CDR3 DNA is TGTGCCAGCAGCCTTGGTGTAACGAGCTCCTACGAGCAGTACTTC. This sequence encodes CASSLGVTSSYEQYF.

The chain recombines TRBV29-1 with TRBJ2-2; 7 bases are shared with TRBD1. The CDR3 runs 14 residues. Germline CDR1 SQVTM, CDR2 ANQGSEA. Unmatched junction bases numbered 4, after V lost 6 bases and J lost 0 bases. The CDR3 region has the DNA TGCAGCGTATCGGGACAGTCGAACACCGGGGAGCTGTTTTTT. Residues: CSVSGQSNTGELFF.

V is TRBV6-1 and J is TRBJ2-3; unclear D gene. CDR1 is MNHNS and CDR2 is SASEGT in the germline V gene. V was pared by 6 bases and J by 4 bases, with 14 bases between. The CDR3 contains 14 residues. DNA for the CDR3: TGTGCCAGCAGCAGGAATCCCCTCTCAGATACGCAGTATTTT. Residues: CASSRNPLSDTQYF.

The CDR3 DNA follows: TGCGCCAGCAGCCAAGTTGTGTGGGAGATTAACACCGGGGAGCTGTTTTTT. Translated, it gives CASSQVVWEINTGELFF. This rearrangement joins TRBV4-1 to TRBJ2-2, with D possibly TRBD2 on 5 matching bases. Germline V gene data show CDR1 as MGHRA and CDR2 as YSYEKL. This CDR3 has 17 residues. V lost 1 base and J 2 bases, leaving 14 bases between the germline ends.